This T cell receptor beta chain was observed in a study of blood T cell repertoires in COVID-19. Study-level information: Sample material is recorded as cDNA or gDNA derived from T cells, B-cell-depleted T cells, or PBMCs.

Participant reports of clinical history set cohort assignment. Only in-frame clones appear in the TCRdb table, and some are missing; sequencing was by immunoSEQ multiplex PCR. The table shows 250,000 to 300,000 clones, with roughly 81% occurring only once. J gave up 1 base and V 5 bases, and 8 bases lay outside the gene matches. Germline V gene sequence: CDR1 MDHEN, CDR2 SYDVKM. This CDR3 region has 15 residues. V gene TRBV28 combines with J gene TRBJ2-7; 7 bases align to TRBD1. The clonotype was recovered from a woman between 45 and 60 years old who had been exposed to COVID-19. Material for sequencing was PBMCs or T cells enriched from blood (not recorded which). The CDR3 reads CASSATGQQSYEQYF. In DNA form, the CDR3 reads TGTGCCAGCAGTGCAACGGGACAGCAATCCTACGAGCAGTACTTC.